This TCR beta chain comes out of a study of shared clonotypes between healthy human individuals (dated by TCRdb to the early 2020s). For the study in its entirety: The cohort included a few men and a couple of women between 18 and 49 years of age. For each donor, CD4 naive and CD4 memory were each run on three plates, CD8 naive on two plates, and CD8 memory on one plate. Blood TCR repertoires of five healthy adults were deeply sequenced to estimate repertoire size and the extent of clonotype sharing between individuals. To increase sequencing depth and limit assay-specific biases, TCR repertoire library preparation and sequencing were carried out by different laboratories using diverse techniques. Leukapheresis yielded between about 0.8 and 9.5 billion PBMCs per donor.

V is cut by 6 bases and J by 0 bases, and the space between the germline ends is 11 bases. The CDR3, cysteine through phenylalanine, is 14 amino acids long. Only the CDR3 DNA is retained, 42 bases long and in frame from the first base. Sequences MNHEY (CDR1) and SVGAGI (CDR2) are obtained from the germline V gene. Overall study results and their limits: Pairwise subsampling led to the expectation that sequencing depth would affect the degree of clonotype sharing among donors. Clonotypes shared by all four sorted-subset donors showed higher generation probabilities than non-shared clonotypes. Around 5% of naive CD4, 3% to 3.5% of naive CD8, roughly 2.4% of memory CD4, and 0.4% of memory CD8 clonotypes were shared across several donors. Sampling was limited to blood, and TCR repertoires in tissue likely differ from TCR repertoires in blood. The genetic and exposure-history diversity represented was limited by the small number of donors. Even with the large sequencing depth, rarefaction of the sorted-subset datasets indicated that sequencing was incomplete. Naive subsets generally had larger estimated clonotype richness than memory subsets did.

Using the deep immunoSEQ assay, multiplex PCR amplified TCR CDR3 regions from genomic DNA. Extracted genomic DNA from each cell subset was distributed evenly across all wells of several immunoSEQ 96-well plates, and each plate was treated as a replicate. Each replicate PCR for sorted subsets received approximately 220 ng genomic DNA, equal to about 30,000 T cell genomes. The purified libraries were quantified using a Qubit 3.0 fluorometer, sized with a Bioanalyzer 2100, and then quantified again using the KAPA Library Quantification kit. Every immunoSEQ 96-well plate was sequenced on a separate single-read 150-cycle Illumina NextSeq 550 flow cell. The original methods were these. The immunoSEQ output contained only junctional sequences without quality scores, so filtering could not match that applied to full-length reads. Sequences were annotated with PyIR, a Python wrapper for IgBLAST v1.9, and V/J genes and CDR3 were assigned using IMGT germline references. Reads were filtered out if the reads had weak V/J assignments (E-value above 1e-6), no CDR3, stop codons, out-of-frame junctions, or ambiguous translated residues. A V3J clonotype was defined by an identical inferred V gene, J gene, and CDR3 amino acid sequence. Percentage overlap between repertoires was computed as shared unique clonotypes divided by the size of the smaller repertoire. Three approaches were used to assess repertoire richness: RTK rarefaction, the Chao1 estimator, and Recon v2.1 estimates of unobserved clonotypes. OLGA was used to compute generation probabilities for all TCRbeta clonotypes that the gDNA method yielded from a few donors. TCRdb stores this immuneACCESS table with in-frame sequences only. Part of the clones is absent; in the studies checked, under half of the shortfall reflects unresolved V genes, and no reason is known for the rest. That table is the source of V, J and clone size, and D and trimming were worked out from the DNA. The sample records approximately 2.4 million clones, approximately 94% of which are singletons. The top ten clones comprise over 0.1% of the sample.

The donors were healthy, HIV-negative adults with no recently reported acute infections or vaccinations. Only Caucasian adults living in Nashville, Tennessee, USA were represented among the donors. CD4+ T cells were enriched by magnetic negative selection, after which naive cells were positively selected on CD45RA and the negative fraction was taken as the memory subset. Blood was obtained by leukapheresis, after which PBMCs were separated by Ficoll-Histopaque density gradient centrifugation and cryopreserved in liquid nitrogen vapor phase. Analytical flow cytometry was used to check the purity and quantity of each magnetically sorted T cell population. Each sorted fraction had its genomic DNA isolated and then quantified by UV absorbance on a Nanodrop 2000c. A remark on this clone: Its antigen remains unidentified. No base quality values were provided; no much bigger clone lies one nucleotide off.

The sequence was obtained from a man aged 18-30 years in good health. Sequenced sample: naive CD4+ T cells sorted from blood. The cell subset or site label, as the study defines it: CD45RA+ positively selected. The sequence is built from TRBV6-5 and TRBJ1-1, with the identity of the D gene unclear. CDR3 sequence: CASSLPGLNTEAFF. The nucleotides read TGTGCCAGCAGCCTCCCGGGCTTGAACACTGAAGCTTTCTTT.